This TCR beta chain is from a study of blood T cell repertoires in COVID-19. The method was immunoSEQ multiplex PCR; TCRdb's version includes in-frame clones alone and lacks a portion of them. The data contain fewer than 350,000 clones, approximately 90% of them singletons. The table lists this clone with a few counts. Participant ages covered roughly 18 to 89 years across about 25 US areas. Self-reported history from a screening survey and questionnaire set each donor's cohort. CDR1 is SGHVS and CDR2 is FQNEAQ in the germline V gene. V trimming: 3 bases; J trimming: 5 bases; junction bases outside the gene matches: 5. The CDR3 is made up of 16 amino acids.

Sequenced sample: PBMCs or T cells enriched from blood (not recorded which). The sequence derives from a woman aged 35 to 49 with acute COVID-19. The chain has TRBV7-8 and TRBJ2-5, with 14 bases fitting TRBD2. The CDR3 DNA is TGTGCCAGCAGCTTGACTAGCGGGGGGGGAGTGGAGACCCAGTACTTC. Amino acid sequence: CASSLTSGGGVETQYF.